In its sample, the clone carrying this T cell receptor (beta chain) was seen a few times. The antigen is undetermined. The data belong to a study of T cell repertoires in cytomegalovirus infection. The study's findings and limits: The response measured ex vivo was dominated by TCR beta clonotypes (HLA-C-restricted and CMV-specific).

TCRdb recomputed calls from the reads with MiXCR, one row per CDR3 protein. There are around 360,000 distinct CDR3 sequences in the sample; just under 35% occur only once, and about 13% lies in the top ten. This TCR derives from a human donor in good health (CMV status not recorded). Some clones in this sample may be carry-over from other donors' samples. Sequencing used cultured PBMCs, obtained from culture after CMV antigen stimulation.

The CDR3 DNA reads as TGTGCCAGCAAGATGGGCGGGGAGTCCAATTCACCCCTCCACTTT. Translating it yields CASKMGGESNSPLHF. The chain joins TRBV6-1 to TRBJ1-6; D is uncertain. The length of the CDR3 is 15 residues. Germline-derived CDR1 and CDR2 are MNHNS and SASEGT. The V and J ends lost 7 bases and 7 bases respectively, with 17 bases between them.